Reported below is one TCR beta chain. Its target is not known. This sample is drawn from a study of graft-versus-host responses after intestinal transplantation. Overall study: The recipients all started with anti-thymocyte globulin induction and then took tacrolimus and steroids for around 3 years. Study-level results: Circulating GvH clones peaking coincided with falling HvG clones soon after transplant.

V was pared by 5 bases and J by 8 bases, with 16 bases between. This CDR3 has 14 residues. Germline loops: CDR1 MNHEY, CDR2 SMNVEV (reference sequence). Investigators treated the graft tissue so that it released intraepithelial and lamina propria lymphocytes. Clones were read by immunoSEQ multiplex PCR, and TCRdb kept only the in-frame ones, dropping some. The sample has 40,000 or so clones; around 90% are singletons. The specimen comprised ileum tissue, sampled around 190 days after intestinal transplant. The source is a human patient who received an intestinal transplant, so some T cells may come from the graft donor. This chain links TRBV27 with TRBJ2-1, with D perhaps matching TRBD1 or TRBD2 (5 bases each). CDR3 region: CASSIGTRGDEQFF. In DNA, the CDR3 is TGTGCCAGCAGTATCGGGACCCGTGGCGATGAGCAGTTCTTC.